This T cell receptor (beta chain) was profiled in a study of CD8 T cells in Susac syndrome. Reverse transcription of roughly 0.5 to 1 ug RNA was carried out with random hexamers. An immunoSEQ multiplex PCR generated amplified TCR beta CDR3 products spanning 54 Vbeta and 13 Jbeta. Each CDR3 protein is one row after TCRdb ran MiXCR on the immunoSEQ multiplex PCR reads. The table has a few hundred thousand distinct CDR3 sequences, 75% to 90% seen once. CDR1 and CDR2 from the germline V gene are SGHTA and FQGTGA. V lost 3 bases to trimming and J lost 7 bases, with 9 bases between them. This CDR3 has 13 amino acids.

This chain links TRBV7-3 with TRBJ2-2; possibly TRBD1 for D (5 bases). The sequence was obtained from a human donor with multiple sclerosis. The sequencing input was CD8+ T cells from PBMCs. CDR3 nucleotide sequence: TGTGCCAGCAGCTTTGGGGCCGGCGGGGAGCTGTTTTTT. This sequence encodes CASSFGAGGELFF.